These 3 T cell receptor beta chains were all obtained from the same sample, sequenced in a study of cytomegalovirus exposure and HLA in healthy donors. In the PCR, 60 Vbeta and 13 Jbeta primers were used. The repertoire was sequenced with immunoSEQ multiplex PCR; TCRdb's copy has only in-frame clones and lacks some. The data show under 130,000 clones, with roughly 70% seen just once and around 9.9% held by the top ten. Sequenced: PBMCs. Receptor source: a man in his forties or fifties in good health and CMV-seropositive.

The count of this clone is one. The V call is TRBV7-8, the J call TRBJ1-2; D may be TRBD1 (5 bases). Per the germline V gene, CDR1 is SGHVS and CDR2 is FQNEAQ. Trimming removed 5 bases from V and 4 bases from J, with 17 bases in between. CDR3 length: 15 amino acids. CDR3 sequence: CASSLQVIGGYGYTF. The CDR3 DNA is TGTGCCAGCAGCCTACAAGTTATCGGGGGCTATGGCTACACCTTC.

This clone was picked up a small number of times. This chain links TRBV6-1 with TRBJ2-1; D is ambiguous. The germline V and J ends were trimmed by 8 bases and 5 bases, with 10 bases remaining between them. Germline CDR1 MNHNS, CDR2 SASEGT. The CDR3 spans 12 residues. The CDR3 reads CASELINNEQFF. The DNA of the CDR3 is TGTGCCAGCGAACTCATCAACAATGAGCAGTTCTTC.

The rearrangement joins TRBV7-3 to TRBJ2-7; 7 bases map to TRBD2. Germline V gives CDR1 SGHTA, CDR2 FQGTGA. With V trimmed by 9 bases and J by 2 bases, 7 bases remained unmatched. The CDR3 length is 13 residues. The CDR3 region is CASSRREPYEQYV. Here the CDR3 DNA reads TGTGCCAGTTCCCGGCGGGAGCCCTACGAGCAGTACGTC.